Following are 18 T cell receptor beta chains from one sample sequenced in a study of blood T cell repertoires in COVID-19. Profiled with immunoSEQ multiplex PCR; TCRdb holds only in-frame clones, not every one. The sample includes 250,000 to 350,000 clones, 80% to 90% of them seen just once. The sample was PBMCs or T cells enriched from blood (not recorded which). These receptors were taken from a woman in her 30s who had recovered from COVID-19.

The chain recombines TRBV28 with TRBJ2-7; 7 bases align to TRBD1. The CDR3 is 13 residues long. The ends lost 6 bases at V and 3 bases at J; junction bases unmatched: 5. Germline V gives CDR1 MDHEN, CDR2 SYDVKM. CDR3 sequence: CASSLQGVYEQYF. CDR3 DNA sequence: TGTGCCAGCAGCCTGCAGGGGGTCTACGAGCAGTACTTC.

This clone has a handful of counts. The chain links TRBV6-5 to TRBJ1-3; D perhaps matches TRBD1 (6 bases). Germline-derived CDR1 and CDR2 are MNHEY and SVGAGI. The CDR3 covers 15 residues. Trimming took off 6 bases at V and 4 bases at J, with 16 bases between the two ends. This CDR3 is CASSRSGTLGNTIYF. The DNA of the CDR3 is TGTGCCAGCAGCAGATCCGGGACACTCGGAAACACCATATATTTT.

The V gene is TRBV29-1, the J gene TRBJ2-1; 7 nucleotides match TRBD2. The germline V gene encodes CDR1 SQVTM and CDR2 ANQGSEA. The CDR3 spans 16 residues. V shed 5 bases, J shed 1 base, and the junction held 11 bases outside the gene matches. DNA for the CDR3: TGCAGCGTTTGCCTCGGGGGGTCGATATCCTACAATGAGCAGTTCTTC. Translated, it gives CSVCLGGSISYNEQFF.

The V and J genes are TRBV24-1 and TRBJ2-2; unclear D gene. This CDR3 has 15 amino acids. The V end was cut by 3 bases, the J end by 1 base, with 8 bases between. Germline lookup yields CDR1 KGHDR and CDR2 SFDVKD. Here the CDR3 reads CATSDLFVNTGELFF. Here the CDR3 DNA reads TGTGCCACCAGTGATCTATTTGTGAACACCGGGGAGCTGTTTTTT.

V usage is TRBV24-1 and J usage is TRBJ2-1; the match to TRBD1 covers 10 bases. V lost 4 bases to trimming and J lost 3 bases; unmatched junction nucleotides: 5. CDR3 size: 16 residues. Germline V gene lookup returns CDR1 KGHDR and CDR2 SFDVKD. The CDR3 loop is CATSEADRGGYNEQFF. The CDR3 nucleotides read TGTGCCACCAGTGAAGCGGACAGGGGGGGCTACAATGAGCAGTTCTTC.

The chain employs TRBV28 and TRBJ1-2; 8 positions match TRBD1. Per germline, CDR1 MDHEN and CDR2 SYDVKM. The ends lost 4 bases at V and 0 bases at J; junction bases unmatched: 19. The CDR3 contains 20 residues. The CDR3 nucleotides are TGTGCCAGCAGTTCCCCCGGACAGGGTCGAGGAGGATTAACTAACTATGGCTACACCTTC. Amino acids: CASSSPGQGRGGLTNYGYTF.

V usage is TRBV5-4 and J usage is TRBJ1-2; 11 bases map to TRBD1. The trim removed 3 bases at V and 7 bases at J, leaving 11 bases unmatched. This CDR3 is built from 16 residues. The germline gives CDR1 SGHNT, CDR2 YYREEE (reference sequence). The CDR3 DNA reads as TGTGCCAGCAGCTCTGACCCCTGGGACAGGGGGTCTGGCTACACCTTC. Translated: CASSSDPWDRGSGYTF. Drawing the rest from reference TRBV5-4 and TRBJ1-2, the complete variable domain is ETGVTQSPTHLIKTRGQQVTLRCSSQSGHNTVSWYQQALGQGPQFIFQYYREEENGRGNFPPRFSGLQFPNYSSELNVNALELDDSALYLCASSSDPWDRGSGYTFGSGTRLTVV.

The chain carries TRBV10-2 and TRBJ1-5; TRBD1 agrees at 7 bases. This CDR3 has 13 residues. Trimming removed 6 bases from V and 4 bases from J; junction bases left unmatched: 3. CDR1 is WSHSY and CDR2 is SAAADI in the germline V gene. CDR3 in DNA: TGCGCCAGCAGAGACAGGGAAAATCAGCCCCAGCATTTT. Its translation is CASRDRENQPQHF.

The chain uses TRBV6-5 and TRBJ2-5, with 9 bases matching TRBD1. After removal of 6 bases from V and 5 bases from J, the junction contained 4 bases not matched to a gene. CDR3 size: 13 residues. The germline gives CDR1 MNHEY, CDR2 SVGAGI. In DNA form, the CDR3 reads TGTGCCAGCAGCTGGACAGGGGAGGAGACCCAGTACTTC. Amino acid sequence: CASSWTGEETQYF.

The V gene is TRBV28, the J gene TRBJ1-1; 9 positions match TRBD1. The CDR3 covers 13 residues. The germline V gene encodes CDR1 MDHEN and CDR2 SYDVKM. CDR3 protein: CRITGQGNTEAFF. CDR3 bases: TGTCGTATTACGGGACAGGGGAACACTGAAGCTTTCTTT. The variable domain in full, completed from reference TRBV28 and TRBJ1-1, reads DVKVTQSSRYLVKRTGEKVFLECVQDMDHENMFWYRQDPGLGLRLIYFSYDVKMKEKGDIPEGYSVSREKKERFSLILESASTNQTSMYLCRITGQGNTEAFFGQGTRLTVV.

The V call is TRBV27, the J call TRBJ1-2; TRBD1 agrees at 8 bases. Trimming took 4 bases from V and 7 from J; bases not matched to a gene: 8. Germline values: CDR1 MNHEY, CDR2 SMNVEV (reference sequence). The CDR3 is 14 residues long. CDR3 sequence (DNA): TGTGCCAGCAGTTCCGGACAGGGAATACGTGGCTACACCTTC. It translates to CASSSGQGIRGYTF.

CDR3 amino acids: CASSSRDRGRITEAFF. The DNA of the CDR3 is TGTGCCAGCAGCTCCCGGGACAGGGGGCGAATTACTGAAGCTTTCTTT. This chain uses TRBV7-9 with TRBJ1-1; TRBD1 matches at 12 bases. The CDR3 spans 16 residues. Trimming at V came to 4 bases and at J to 5 bases, leaving 8 bases not matched to a gene. Per the germline V gene, CDR1 is SEHNR and CDR2 is FQNEAQ (reference sequence).

The J gene is TRBJ2-1, the V gene TRBV19, with 10 bases fitting TRBD2. CDR1 is LNHDA, CDR2 SQIVND, per germline (reference sequence). CDR3 size: 13 residues. Trimming took 3 bases from V and 11 from J; bases not matched to a gene: 4. CDR3 loop: CASSILAGDKQFF. The DNA for the CDR3 is TGTGCCAGTAGTATCCTAGCGGGAGATAAGCAGTTCTTC. Combining the CDR3 with reference TRBV19 and TRBJ2-1 gives the whole variable domain DGGITQSPKYLFRKEGQNVTLSCEQNLNHDAMYWYRQDPGQGLRLIYYSQIVNDFQKGDIAEGYSVSREKKESFPLTVTSAQKNPTAFYLCASSILAGDKQFFGPGTRLTVL.

V is TRBV19 and J is TRBJ2-3; 8 positions agree with TRBD2. Per the germline V gene, CDR1 is LNHDA and CDR2 is SQIVND (reference sequence). This CDR3 is built from 17 residues. V trimming: 5 bases; J trimming: 4 bases; junction bases outside the gene matches: 14. DNA for the CDR3: TGTGCCAGTAGTCTAGCGGGCGGAAAGGGGGTCGCAGATACGCAGTATTTT. Protein: CASSLAGGKGVADTQYF.

This clone was counted a few times. The junction departs from the called germline gene at one end, perhaps through a read error. The V and J genes are TRBV7-8 and TRBJ1-2; tentatively, D is TRBD1 (5 bases). Germline loops: CDR1 SGHVS, CDR2 FQNEAQ. The CDR3 has 14 residues. CDR3 sequence: CASSMNGGNDGYTF. The CDR3 DNA is TGTGCCAGCAGCATGAACGGGGGTAACGATGGCTACACCTTC.

The chain has TRBV12-2 and TRBJ2-7; TRBD1 is taken as the D call from the table, unchecked against the DNA. TRBV12-2 is noted as a pseudogene. The CDR3 covers 16 residues. The CDR3 DNA sequence: TGTGCAAGTCGCTTAGCGGCCGGGACAGCAACCTACGAGCAGTACTTC. Protein sequence: CASRLAAGTATYEQYF.

This chain connects TRBV7-9 to TRBJ1-4, with TRBD1 as a possible D gene (5 bases). The germline CDR1 and CDR2 sequences are SEHNR and FQNEAQ (reference sequence). The CDR3 loop spans 16 amino acids. Trimming shortened V by 0 bases and J by 0 bases, and 8 bases separated the two germline ends. CDR3 DNA: TGTGCCAGCAGCTTAGCGCTAGGGGCAACTAATGAAAAACTGTTTTTT. Translation gives CASSLALGATNEKLFF.

The chain combines TRBV28 with TRBJ2-1, with TRBD2 matching over 14 bases. The CDR3 consists of 17 residues. V lost 6 bases and J lost 6; bases outside the gene matches: 10. CDR1 and CDR2 from the germline V gene are MDHEN and SYDVKM. In DNA, the CDR3 is TGTGCCAGCAGCCCTCCGACTAGCGGGAGGGCGGGCAATGAGCAGTTCTTC. Its translation: CASSPPTSGRAGNEQFF.